The rows below give T cell receptor beta chains drawn from one sample of a study of identical twins. In TCRdb, the 5' RACE reads were re-called with MiXCR into one record per CDR3 protein. The sample contains hundreds of thousands of distinct CDR3 sequences, 6.5% to 8.5% of which appear only once. This sample also belongs to another study, concerning yellow fever vaccine responses in identical twins.

Sequencing was carried out using memory (CD45RO+) T cells sorted from blood. These receptors all come from a woman aged 18-35 years in good health. CDR3s include the opening cysteine and the closing phenylalanine or tryptophan. Fields, in order: J gene, V gene, D gene, clone size, CDR3 protein, CDR3 DNA. D genes are given only for firm matches. A clone size is listed for some rows: how often the clone was seen (once, few, many), or a class if it is expanded.

J gene: TRBJ2-3
V gene: TRBV20-1
D gene: TRBD2
clone size: few
CDR3 protein: CSARGQRGDHTQYF
CDR3 DNA: TGCAGTGCTAGAGGCCAGCGGGGGGATCATACGCAGTATTTT

J gene: TRBJ2-7
V gene: TRBV5-1
D gene: -
clone size: -
CDR3 protein: CASSSLGREDYEQYF
CDR3 DNA: TGCGCCAGCAGCTCCCTAGGGCGTGAGGACTACGAGCAGTACTTC

J gene: TRBJ1-5
V gene: TRBV5-8
D gene: -
clone size: -
CDR3 protein: CASSLGGSGNQPQHF
CDR3 DNA: TGTGCCAGCAGCTTAGGGGGAAGTGGCAATCAGCCCCAGCATTTT

J gene: TRBJ2-7
V gene: TRBV29-1
D gene: -
clone size: few
CDR3 protein: CSVEVGSYEQYF
CDR3 DNA: TGCAGCGTTGAAGTTGGCTCCTACGAGCAGTACTTC

J gene: TRBJ2-1
V gene: TRBV12-3/TRBV12-4
D gene: -
clone size: few
CDR3 protein: CASSSLYPYDNNEQFF
CDR3 DNA: TGTGCCAGCAGTTCCCTCTATCCTTACGACAACAATGAGCAGTTCTTC

J gene: TRBJ2-5
V gene: TRBV12-3/TRBV12-4
D gene: TRBD2
clone size: many
CDR3 protein: CASRLAGVQETQYF
CDR3 DNA: TGTGCCAGCAGACTAGCGGGAGTTCAAGAGACCCAGTACTTC

J gene: TRBJ2-5
V gene: TRBV30
D gene: -
clone size: -
CDR3 protein: CAWKRGPKETQYF
CDR3 DNA: TGTGCCTGGAAACGGGGACCCAAAGAGACCCAGTACTTC

J gene: TRBJ2-3
V gene: TRBV6-5
D gene: -
clone size: -
CDR3 protein: CASSYWSSSIDTQYF
CDR3 DNA: TGTGCCAGCAGTTATTGGAGCTCTTCTATCGATACGCAGTATTTT

J gene: TRBJ1-1
V gene: TRBV3-1
D gene: -
clone size: -
CDR3 protein: CAISPQGGGFPRGTEAFF
CDR3 DNA: TGTGCCATCAGTCCCCAGGGAGGTGGATTTCCCAGGGGCACTGAAGCTTTCTTT

J gene: TRBJ2-7
V gene: TRBV12-3/TRBV12-4
D gene: TRBD2
clone size: few
CDR3 protein: CASSSQSVLAGGYEQYF
CDR3 DNA: TGTGCCAGCAGTTCCCAGAGTGTACTAGCGGGAGGCTACGAGCAGTACTTC